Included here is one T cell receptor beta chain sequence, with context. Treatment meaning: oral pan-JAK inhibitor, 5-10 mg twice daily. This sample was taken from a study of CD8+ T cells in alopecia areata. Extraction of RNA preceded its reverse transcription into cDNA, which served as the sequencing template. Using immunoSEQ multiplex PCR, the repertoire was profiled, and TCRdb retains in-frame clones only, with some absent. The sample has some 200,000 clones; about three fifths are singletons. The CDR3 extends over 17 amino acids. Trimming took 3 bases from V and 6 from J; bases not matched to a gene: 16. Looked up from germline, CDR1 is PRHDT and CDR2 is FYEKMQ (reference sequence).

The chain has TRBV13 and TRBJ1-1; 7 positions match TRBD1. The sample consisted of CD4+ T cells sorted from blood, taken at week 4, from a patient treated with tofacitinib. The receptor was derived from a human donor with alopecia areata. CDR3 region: CASSFQIRGTGYAEAFF. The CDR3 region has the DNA TGTGCCAGCAGCTTCCAAATCAGGGGGACTGGATATGCTGAAGCTTTCTTT.